This T cell receptor (beta chain) was recovered during a study of blood T cell repertoires in COVID-19. Profiling relied on immunoSEQ multiplex PCR, and the TCRdb table lists in-frame clones only, not all of them. The top ten clones hold more than 6.5% of a sample with 200,000 to 250,000 clones, around nine tenths of them seen once. The V end was cut by 2 bases, the J end by 8 bases, with 15 bases between. Looked up from germline, CDR1 is ENHRY and CDR2 is SYGVKD. This CDR3 is built from 15 residues. The J gene is TRBJ1-4, the V gene TRBV10-3, with D possibly matching TRBD1 (6 bases). This sequence was found in an older woman with active or convalescent COVID-19. The specimen was peripheral blood. The CDR3: CAISERGGEEEKLFF. CDR3 nucleotides: TGTGCCATCAGTGAGAGAGGGGGGGAGGAGGAAAAACTGTTTTTT.